These 22 T cell receptor beta chains came from one sample sequenced in a study of cytomegalovirus exposure and HLA in healthy donors. Researchers ran the PCR with 60 Vbeta and 13 Jbeta primers. TCRdb's table, derived via immunoSEQ multiplex PCR, lists solely in-frame clones and lacks some. The data show 35,000 to 45,000 clones, with approximately 80% seen just once and about 10% held by the top ten. Sequencing was performed on PBMCs. Receptors originate from a woman younger than 30 in good health and CMV-seropositive.

This sequence joins TRBV9 and TRBJ1-2; possibly TRBD1 for D (5 bases). Germline lookup yields CDR1 SGDLS and CDR2 YYNGEE. Between the trimmed V and J ends, which lost 4 bases and 5 bases, there was a span of 12 bases. The CDR3 covers 13 residues. The CDR3 nucleotides read TGTGCCAGCAGCTATATGACAGCGTATGGCTACACCTTC. Amino acids: CASSYMTAYGYTF.

The gene calls are TRBV4-3 and TRBJ2-2, with 10 bases identical to TRBD2. The CDR3 sequence is 15 residues long. Germline assignment: CDR1 LGHNA and CDR2 YSLEER. V gave up 0 bases and J gave up 12 bases; unmatched junction bases: 7. The CDR3 region has the DNA TGCGCCAGCAGCCAAGATGGGCTAGCGGGGGCTAAGCTGTTTTTT. Amino acid sequence: CASSQDGLAGAKLFF.

The chain is built from TRBV4-1 and TRBJ2-7; TRBD2 matches at 8 bases. CDR1 is MGHRA, CDR2 YSYEKL, per germline. The junction had 11 bases not matched to a gene; V was cut back by 4 bases and J by 6 bases. The CDR3 consists of 15 residues. The CDR3 DNA reads TGCGCCAGCAGCCTCGGGGGGGGCTCTTTTGCCGAGCAGTACTTC. Translation: CASSLGGGSFAEQYF.

Remarks on this clone: The junction differs from germline at one of its ends, possibly a read error. CDR3 region: CASSQYYSSGLTGNEQFF. The CDR3 coding sequence is TGTGCTAGCAGCCAATACTATTCGAGCGGGCTCACTGGTAATGAGCAGTTCTTC. V gene TRBV7-7 combines with J gene TRBJ2-1, with D possibly being TRBD2 (6 bases). Per the germline V gene, CDR1 is SSHAT and CDR2 is FNYEAQ (reference sequence). This CDR3 region has 18 residues.

This rearrangement joins TRBV16 to TRBJ2-1, with D uncertain. From germline, CDR1 is KGHSY and CDR2 FQNENV. This CDR3 is built from 12 residues. Deletions cut 4 bases from V and 7 bases from J, with 8 bases between. This CDR3 is CASSLTINEQFF. CDR3 bases: TGTGCCAGCAGCCTAACTATTAATGAGCAGTTCTTC.

CDR3 nucleotides: TGTGCCAGCAGCCAAGAGCAGGGTGGCTATGGCTACACCTTC. Its translation: CASSQEQGGYGYTF. This sequence joins TRBV4-2 and TRBJ1-2, with a weak D call TRBD1 (5 bases). The CDR3 sequence is 14 residues long. Trimming stripped 0 bases from V and 4 bases from J, with 9 bases between. Germline V gene sequence: CDR1 LGHNA, CDR2 YNFKEQ.

The CDR3 reads CASSPRTGGYEQYF. CDR3 coding DNA: TGTGCCAGTAGTCCGAGGACAGGGGGCTACGAGCAGTACTTC. This chain connects TRBV19 to TRBJ2-5; 10 nucleotides agree with TRBD1. The J call could be wrong; TRBJ2-7 is a better fit for the DNA end. Germline-derived CDR1 and CDR2 are LNHDA and SQIVND (reference sequence). The CDR3 totals 14 residues.

The chain couples TRBV7-8 to TRBJ1-1, with D hard to call. This CDR3 comprises 13 residues. Germline CDR1 SGHVS, CDR2 FQNEAQ. V was pared by 3 bases and J by 1 base, with 6 bases between. The CDR3 DNA reads as TGTGCCAGCAGCTTTGGGCGGAACACTGAAGCTTTCTTT. Protein product: CASSFGRNTEAFF.

This sequence joins TRBV6-4 and TRBJ2-2; D might be TRBD1 (6 bases). Deletions cut 6 bases from V and 4 bases from J, with 9 bases between. The CDR3 contains 13 residues. Germline CDR1 is MRHNA and CDR2 is SNTAGT. Here the CDR3 DNA reads TGTGCCAGCAGAGCAGGGGCCACCGGGGAGCTGTTTTTT. It encodes CASRAGATGELFF.

The DNA for the CDR3 is TGTGCCAGCAGCTTATCGGGGTGGGGTGGCTACACCTTC. Protein sequence: CASSLSGWGGYTF. The rearrangement uses TRBV7-3 and TRBJ1-2; D not certain. Deletions cut 2 bases from V and 7 bases from J, with 11 bases between. The CDR3 is made up of 13 amino acids. Germline V gene data show CDR1 as SGHTA and CDR2 as FQGTGA.

The gene calls are TRBV9 and TRBJ2-7, with TRBD1 matching over 8 bases. CDR3 length: 15 residues. Germline loops: CDR1 SGDLS, CDR2 YYNGEE. Germline trimming cut 3 bases from V and 2 bases from J; bases unmatched to any gene: 7. The CDR3 loop reads CASSGPGTGAYEQYF. CDR3 nucleotides: TGTGCCAGCAGCGGACCCGGGACAGGAGCCTACGAGCAGTACTTC.

CDR3 region: CASRRLAGGPHNEQFF. CDR3 DNA sequence: TGTGCCAGCAGGAGGCTAGCGGGAGGACCCCACAATGAGCAGTTCTTC. The V and J genes are TRBV28 and TRBJ2-1; 11 bases agree with TRBD2. The CDR3 spans 16 residues. The germline CDR1 and CDR2 sequences are MDHEN and SYDVKM. The ends lost 6 bases at V and 5 bases at J; junction bases unmatched: 9.

The chain recombines TRBV4-1 with TRBJ2-3, with 9 positions matching TRBD1. The CDR3 runs 15 residues. After removal of 3 bases from V and 3 bases from J, the junction contained 4 bases not matched to a gene. Germline V gene sequence: CDR1 MGHRA, CDR2 YSYEKL. The CDR3 nucleotides are TGCGCCAGCAGCCAGGACAGGGGCGGGACAGATACGCAGTATTTT. Protein sequence: CASSQDRGGTDTQYF.

V usage is TRBV7-8 and J usage is TRBJ1-2, with 10 bases aligning to TRBD1. The CDR3 extends over 15 amino acids. V was pared by 0 bases and J by 7 bases, with 5 bases of the junction left unmatched. CDR1 is SGHVS, CDR2 FQNEAQ, per germline. The CDR3 here is CASSLAGTGVVGYTF. In DNA, the CDR3 is TGTGCCAGCAGCTTAGCTGGGACAGGGGTGGTTGGCTACACCTTC.

The chain employs TRBV11-2 and TRBJ1-6; a possible D gene is TRBD1 (5 bases). Trimming left V 2 bases short and J 4 bases short, with 6 bases between. Germline CDR1 reads SGHAT; CDR2 reads FQNNGV. This CDR3 comprises 14 residues. CDR3 region: CASSLQGYNSPLHF. The CDR3 nucleotides read TGTGCCAGCAGCTTACAGGGATATAATTCACCCCTCCACTTT.

A single count supports this clone. The rearrangement links TRBV6-1 to TRBJ1-2; TRBD1 matches 8 bases. Germline V CDR1 and CDR2: MNHNS, SASEGT. The length of the CDR3 is 12 residues. V gave up 10 bases and J gave up 2 bases; unmatched junction bases: 3. CDR3: CATQGENYGYTF. CDR3 sequence (DNA): TGTGCCACACAGGGGGAGAACTATGGCTACACCTTC.

This clone was detected only a few times. V gene TRBV4-1 combines with J gene TRBJ1-3, with D hard to call. Per germline, CDR1 MGHRA and CDR2 YSYEKL. V was shortened by 0 bases and J by 2 bases, with 8 bases between the two germline ends. The CDR3 is 15 amino acids. The CDR3 loop reads CASSQDSAAGNTIYF. The DNA for the CDR3 is TGCGCCAGCAGCCAAGATTCGGCGGCTGGAAACACCATATATTTT.

This chain uses TRBV10-3 with TRBJ2-1; 10 bases map to TRBD2. This CDR3 is built from 17 residues. Germline CDR1 reads ENHRY; CDR2 reads SYGVKD. V dropped 2 bases and J dropped 0; count of bases not matched to a gene: 4. CDR3 residues: CAISEGLAESSYNEQFF. The CDR3 DNA sequence: TGTGCCATCAGTGAGGGACTAGCGGAAAGCTCCTACAATGAGCAGTTCTTC.

The chain couples TRBV27 to TRBJ2-7, with TRBD1 as a possible D gene (5 bases). Per the germline V gene, CDR1 is MNHEY and CDR2 is SMNVEV (reference sequence). The CDR3 has 11 residues. V lost 7 bases and J 6 bases, leaving 10 bases between the germline ends. This chain's CDR3 is CASMQGREQYF. CDR3 bases: TGTGCCAGCATGCAGGGCCGCGAGCAGTACTTC.

The chain employs TRBV28 and TRBJ2-3; 10 bases align to TRBD2. This CDR3 has 19 amino acids. V was clipped by 4 bases and J by 0 bases; unmatched bases: 13. Per germline, CDR1 MDHEN and CDR2 SYDVKM. The CDR3 DNA sequence: TGTGCCAGCAGTTCATCATCTAGCGGGAGAATGTCGAGCACAGATACGCAGTATTTT. Translating gives CASSSSSSGRMSSTDTQYF.

This clone was counted a single time. The V call is TRBV2, the J call TRBJ2-1; the D gene is possibly TRBD2 (5 bases). The CDR3 is made up of 16 amino acids. V was pared by 1 base and J by 0 bases, with 10 bases between. Germline CDR1 reads SNHLY; CDR2 reads FYNNEI. CDR3 DNA: TGTGCCAGCAGTGAAGGGTGGCTAGCCTCCTACAATGAGCAGTTCTTC. It codes for CASSEGWLASYNEQFF. The whole variable domain, remainder taken from reference TRBV2 and TRBJ2-1, is EPEVTQTPSHQVTQMGQEVILRCVPISNHLYFYWYRQILGQKVEFLVSFYNNEISEKSEIFDDQFSVERPDGSNFTLKIRSTKLEDSAMYFCASSEGWLASYNEQFFGPGTRLTVL.

Only a few counts were recorded for this clone. The rearrangement links TRBV4-2 to TRBJ2-3; perhaps TRBD2 as D (6 bases). Trimming removed 1 base from V and 1 base from J, with 9 bases in between. Germline CDR1 is LGHNA and CDR2 is YNFKEQ. There are 15 residues in the CDR3. DNA for the CDR3: TGTGCCAGCAGCCAAGCGGGGGAGCGCACAGATACGCAGTATTTT. Translating gives CASSQAGERTDTQYF.